This T cell receptor (beta chain) stems from a study of cytomegalovirus exposure and HLA in healthy donors. Study-wide points: The dataset shows that most TCR sequences were rare, while some public TCRs occurred in many donors. Cytomegalovirus-associated status was assigned to about 150 TCR beta chains.

Germline V lookup: CDR1 MDHEN, CDR2 SYDVKM. The CDR3 has 15 residues. The V end was cut by 7 bases, the J end by 2 bases, with 16 bases between. Profiling relied on immunoSEQ multiplex PCR, and the TCRdb table lists in-frame clones only, not all of them. In the table there are fewer than 350,000 clones, approximately 88% of which are singletons. Worth noting for this clone: What it recognizes is unknown.

This TCR came from a young woman in good health and CMV-seronegative. This chain links TRBV28 with TRBJ2-3; D ambiguous. The sample was PBMCs. The CDR3 reads CASIGDSSFTDTQYF. The CDR3, as DNA: TGTGCCAGCATAGGCGACTCCTCCTTCACAGATACGCAGTATTTT.